A few counts support the clone carrying this T cell receptor (beta chain). The antigen remains undetermined. These data belong to a study of cytomegalovirus exposure and HLA in healthy donors. Study-wide results and caveats: Reports showed the classifier diagnosing cytomegalovirus status with high specificity and sensitivity.

J gave up 4 bases and V 5 bases, and 3 bases lay outside the gene matches. CDR1 is SEHNR, CDR2 FQNEAQ, per germline (reference sequence). This CDR3 is built from 13 residues. Method: immunoSEQ multiplex PCR; TCRdb's copy keeps in-frame clones and lacks some. The table includes 210,000 or so clones, 80% to 90% detected once. The chain has TRBV7-9 and TRBJ2-7; 9 positions match TRBD1. This receptor was taken from a woman between 18 and 29 years old in good health and CMV-seronegative. Sequencing input: PBMCs. Here the CDR3 reads CASSAGTGYEQYF. CDR3 nucleotides: TGTGCCAGCAGCGCTGGGACAGGGTACGAGCAGTACTTC.